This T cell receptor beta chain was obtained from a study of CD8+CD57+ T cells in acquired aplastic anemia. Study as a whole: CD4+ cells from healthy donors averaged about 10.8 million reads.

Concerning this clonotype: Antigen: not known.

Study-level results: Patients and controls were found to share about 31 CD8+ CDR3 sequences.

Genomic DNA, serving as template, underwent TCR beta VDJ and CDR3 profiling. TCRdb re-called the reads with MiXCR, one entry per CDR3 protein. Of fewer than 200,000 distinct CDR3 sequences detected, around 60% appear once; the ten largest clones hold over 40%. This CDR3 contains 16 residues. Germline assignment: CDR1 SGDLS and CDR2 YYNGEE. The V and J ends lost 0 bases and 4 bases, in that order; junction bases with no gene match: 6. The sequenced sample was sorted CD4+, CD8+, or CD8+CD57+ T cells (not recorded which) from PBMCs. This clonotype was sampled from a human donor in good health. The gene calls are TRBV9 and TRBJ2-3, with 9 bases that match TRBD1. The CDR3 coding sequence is TGTGCCAGCAGCGTAGCCGGGACAGGGTCGGCAGATACGCAGTATTTT. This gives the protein CASSVAGTGSADTQYF.